Listed here are 24 T cell receptor beta chains from one sample, sequenced in a study of tumor-infiltrating lymphocytes in primary liver carcinoma. From roughly 500 ng total RNA, TCR beta cDNA was generated with a primer in the constant region. Libraries for TCR beta were built through three nested multiplex PCR rounds, which together made up a slightly modified ARM-PCR procedure. The two initial PCR rounds, approximately 10 cycles each, used TRBV1-TRBV30 forward and C-beta reverse primers. TCRdb re-derived calls from the multiplex PCR reads in MiXCR, one entry per CDR3 protein. The sample lists just under 95,000 distinct CDR3 sequences, 55% to 75% occurring once. It was from roughly 20-30 mg of unsorted bulk tissue that RNA and DNA were co-extracted. The sample comprised tumor-adjacent normal liver tissue. The receptors here all came from a man in his forties or fifties with primary liver carcinoma and hepatitis B virus infection.

To note about this clonotype: This likely comes from a read error, as the CDR3 has no conserved phenylalanine or tryptophan at its end. The chain combines TRBV4-1 with TRBJ2-2, with 10 positions matching TRBD1. Germline V gene lookup returns CDR1 MGHRA and CDR2 YSYEKL. The CDR3 has 15 residues. CDR3 amino acids: CASSRGQGSTRELFY. The CDR3 DNA follows: TGCGCCAGCAGCCGGGGACAGGGGAGCACCCGGGAGCTGTTTTAT.

Comment on this clonotype: With a much larger clone just one base away, this may be a read error. The gene calls are TRBV5-5 and TRBJ2-1; D gene uncertain. Germline V gene lookup returns CDR1 SGHKS and CDR2 YYEKEE (reference sequence). This CDR3 region has 14 residues. Trimming stripped 2 bases from V and 5 bases from J, with 11 bases between. CDR3 residues: CASSFPPLDNEQFF. In DNA form, the CDR3 reads TGTGCCAGCAGCTTCCCCCCTTTGGACAATGAGCAGTTCTTC. Using reference TRBV5-5 and TRBJ2-1 for the parts outside the CDR3, the full variable domain is DAGVTQSPTHLIKTRGQQVTLRCSPISGHKSVSWYQQVLGQGPQFIFQYYEKEERGRGNFPDRFSARQFPNYSSELNVNALLLGDSALYLCASSFPPLDNEQFFGPGTRLTVL.

The genes are TRBV11-2 and TRBJ2-1, with D possibly TRBD2 on 6 matching bases. CDR1 SGHAT and CDR2 FQNNGV come from the germline V gene. The ends were cut back, 4 bases at V and 8 bases at J, with 18 bases in the middle. The CDR3 is made up of 15 amino acids. The CDR3: CASSSWGPTSYEQFF. The DNA of the CDR3 is TGTGCCAGCAGCTCGTGGGGACCCACTAGCTATGAGCAGTTCTTC.

This clonotype was seen at least ten times. This chain uses TRBV5-4 with TRBJ2-1; D might be TRBD2 (5 bases). In germline, CDR1 is SGHNT, CDR2 YYREEE (reference sequence). The CDR3 length is 16 residues. V lost 4 bases to trimming and J lost 6 bases, with 20 bases between them. DNA for the CDR3: TGTGCCAGCAGCCGAAGAGCGGACCCAAAGGGCAATGAGCAGTTCTTC. Translation gives CASSRRADPKGNEQFF.

Worth noting for this clonotype: Mismatch with germline at one junction end may stem from a read error. J is TRBJ2-1 and V is TRBV11-2, with TRBD1 identical over 7 bases. Germline CDR1 and CDR2: SGHAT and FQNNGV. CDR3 length: 12 amino acids. CDR3 in amino acids: CASSNQGVEQFF. CDR3 coding DNA: TGTGCCAGCAGCAATCAGGGGGTTGAGCAGTTTTTC.

Points on this clonotype: Because it lacks the conserved phenylalanine or tryptophan at the end, this CDR3 is likely a read error. As DNA, the CDR3 is TGCTGCGTGGGGCATGGGGAGCTGTTTCTT. Translation gives CCVGHGELFL. The V call is TRBV29-1, the J call TRBJ2-2, with D possibly TRBD1 on 5 matching bases. CDR3 length: 10 amino acids. Germline CDR1 and CDR2: SQVTM and ANQGSEA.

Remarks on this clonotype: This sequence may be a read error, since a much larger clone differs from it by one base. The chain has TRBV5-4 and TRBJ2-1; 7 nucleotides match TRBD2. This CDR3 has 17 amino acids. J lost 5 bases, V lost 1 base, and 12 bases had no gene match. Per the germline V gene, CDR1 is SGHNT and CDR2 is YYREEE (reference sequence). The DNA of the CDR3 is TGTGCCAGCAGCTTGAGGATGGGAGGGCCGAAGGACAATGAGCAGTTCTTC. Translation: CASSLRMGGPKDNEQFF.

CDR3 sequence: CASSERTTTQPQHF. The CDR3 nucleotides read TGTGCCAGCAGTGAAAGGACAACCACTCAGCCCCAGCATTTT. The chain employs TRBV2 and TRBJ1-5; maybe TRBD1 (5 bases). CDR1 is SNHLY and CDR2 is FYNNEI in the germline V gene. The CDR3 has 14 residues. The ends were cut back, 2 bases at V and 6 bases at J, with 11 bases in the middle.

CDR3 coding DNA: TGTGCCAGCAGCCCTGGGGGGGATTCCGGGATCGGGCAGTACTTC. Translating it yields CASSPGGDSGIGQYF. V is TRBV5-4 and J is TRBJ2-7; 7 bases agree with TRBD2. CDR3 size: 15 residues. Germline V gene lookup returns CDR1 SGHNT and CDR2 YYREEE (reference sequence). The V segment lost 4 bases and the J segment 9 bases; nucleotides outside the gene matches: 16.

This clonotype occurred a few times. This could be a read error, since a much larger clone is one nucleotide away. The chain has TRBV12-3 or TRBV12-4 and TRBJ1-2, with D uncertain. The CDR3 sequence is 14 residues long. CDR3 bases: TGTACCAGCAGCCCTAGGTGGGAGGGCTATGGCTACACCTTC. This gives the protein CTSSPRWEGYGYTF.

The chain links TRBV7-9 to TRBJ1-2; 7 nucleotides match TRBD1. Trimming cost V 5 bases and J 8 bases; bases outside gene matches: 8. CDR3 size: 13 residues. Germline V lookup: CDR1 SEHNR, CDR2 FQNEAQ (reference sequence). CDR3 amino acids: CASSVGQGEGYTF. CDR3 sequence (DNA): TGTGCCAGCAGCGTGGGCCAGGGGGAAGGCTACACCTTC.

A word on this clonotype: This may be a read error: a much more frequent sequence differs by one nucleotide. This chain uses TRBV12-3 or TRBV12-4 with TRBJ2-5, with no clear D. The CDR3 covers 15 residues. With 11 bases removed from V and 2 bases from J, the gap between germline ends came to 21 bases. This CDR3 is CAGTRGGKSQETQYF. CDR3 in DNA: TGTGCCGGCACCCGTGGTGGAAAGTCACAAGAGACCCAGTACTTC.

This clonotype has a handful of counts. The rearrangement links TRBV2 to TRBJ2-5, with D uncertain. Trimming shortened V by 2 bases and J by 5 bases, and 9 bases separated the two germline ends. The CDR3 extends over 13 amino acids. CDR1 and CDR2 from the germline V gene are SNHLY and FYNNEI. The CDR3 loop is CASSESGMETQYF. CDR3 sequence (DNA): TGTGCCAGCAGTGAATCGGGTATGGAGACCCAGTACTTC.

This clonotype was counted many times. The chain uses TRBV7-9 and TRBJ2-7; 7 bases match TRBD1. The CDR3 length is 15 residues. J was trimmed by 2 bases and V by 4 bases; bases with no gene match: 8. Looked up from germline, CDR1 is SEHNR and CDR2 is FQNEAQ (reference sequence). The CDR3 DNA is TGTGCCAGCAGCTCCGGTGGGACAGATACCTACGAGCAGTACTTC. It specifies CASSSGGTDTYEQYF.

Comment on this clonotype: A much larger clone differs from this one at a single base, so this may be a read error. CDR3 in DNA: TGTGCCAACAGTTACGGTCTGGGAGGGGCGGAGACCCAGTACTTC. This encodes CANSYGLGGAETQYF. This chain links TRBV6-5 with TRBJ2-5; 7 nucleotides match TRBD2. CDR3 length equals 15 residues. The germline gives CDR1 MNHEY, CDR2 SVGAGI.

Regarding this clonotype: Being one base from a much bigger clone, this may be a read error. The chain carries TRBV5-4 and TRBJ2-6; 10 positions agree with TRBD1. V trimming: 4 bases; J trimming: 2 bases; junction bases outside the gene matches: 6. The CDR3 loop spans 17 amino acids. The V gene's germline CDR1 is SGHNT and CDR2 YYREEE (reference sequence). CDR3 sequence (DNA): TGTGCCAGCAGCATTCCCGGGACAGGGGCTGGGGCCAACGTCCTGACTTTC. This translates into CASSIPGTGAGANVLTF.

The rearrangement links TRBV4-1 to TRBJ1-5; no reliable D call. V dropped 9 bases and J dropped 0 bases, with 21 bases sitting between them. This CDR3 region has 17 residues. Germline V gene lookup returns CDR1 MGHRA and CDR2 YSYEKL. CDR3 amino acids: CASSDVSGRYSNQPQHF. The CDR3 coding sequence is TGCGCCAGTAGCGATGTCAGTGGGCGTTATAGCAATCAGCCCCAGCATTTT.

This chain connects TRBV6-2 or TRBV6-3 to TRBJ2-5, with a weak D call TRBD1 (6 bases). This CDR3 is 14 amino acids long. Looked up from germline, CDR1 is MNHEY and CDR2 is SVGEGT. V lost 10 bases and J 1 base, leaving 16 bases between the germline ends. Here the CDR3 reads CANSEQGPQETQYF. CDR3 nucleotides: TGTGCCAACAGCGAACAGGGACCCCAAGAGACCCAGTACTTC.

Regarding this clonotype: This could be a read error, since a much larger clone is one nucleotide away. The chain uses TRBV10-2 and TRBJ1-5; TRBD1 matches at 7 bases. The CDR3 has 14 residues. CDR1 and CDR2 (germline): WSHSY, SAAADI. The CDR3, as DNA: TGCGCCAGCAGTGAACAGGGGAGCACTCAGCCCCAGCATTTT. Its translation: CASSEQGSTQPQHF.

This chain uses TRBV11-2 with TRBJ2-7; D might be TRBD2 (6 bases). Germline lookup yields CDR1 SGHAT and CDR2 FQNNGV. The CDR3 is made up of 15 amino acids. Trimming stripped 5 bases from V and 4 bases from J, with 18 bases between. In DNA, the CDR3 is TGTGCCAGCAGCCTCGGCGGGATTCTATCTTACGAGCAGTACTTC. Translation: CASSLGGILSYEQYF. The complete variable domain, with remaining parts taken from reference TRBV11-2 and TRBJ2-7, reads EAGVAQSPRYKIIEKRQSVAFWCNPISGHATLYWYQQILGQGPKLLIQFQNNGVVDDSQLPKDRFSAERLKGVDSTLKIQPAKLEDSAVYLCASSLGGILSYEQYFGPGTRLTVT.

Of note for this clonotype: Its ends do not fully match the called genes, so a read error is possible. The V and J genes are TRBV7-8 and TRBJ1-1; weak D call: TRBD1 (6 bases). Germline V CDR1 and CDR2: SGHVS, FQNEAQ. The CDR3 extends over 14 amino acids. The CDR3 sequence: CVSSLDGGSTEAFF. CDR3 sequence (DNA): TGTGTCAGCAGCTTAGACGGGGGCAGCACTGAAGCTTTCTTT.

This clonotype was seen repeatedly, ten times or more. This chain connects TRBV29-1 to TRBJ2-7; 7 bases align to TRBD2. This CDR3 is built from 13 residues. The V gene end was trimmed by 5 bases and the J gene end by 0 bases; junction bases not matched to a gene: 4. Germline V gene data show CDR1 as SQVTM and CDR2 as ANQGSEA. Here the CDR3 DNA reads TGCAGCGTTCTAGCGGAGAGCTCCTACGAGCAGTACTTC. Translated: CSVLAESSYEQYF.

The chain recombines TRBV11-1 with TRBJ2-2; possibly TRBD1 or TRBD2 for D (5 bases each). Trimming stripped 10 bases from V and 4 bases from J, with 19 bases between. CDR1 is SGHAT, CDR2 FQDESV, per germline (reference sequence). The CDR3 spans 15 residues. The CDR3 is CANGLAQGFTGELFF. DNA for the CDR3: TGTGCCAACGGCTTAGCGCAGGGTTTCACCGGGGAGCTGTTTTTT.

There are many counts of this clonotype. V and J are TRBV5-1 and TRBJ2-6, with 8 bases aligning to TRBD1. This CDR3 region has 16 residues. Germline V gene sequence: CDR1 SGHRS, CDR2 YFSETQ. V lost 3 bases and J lost 2; bases outside the gene matches: 4. The CDR3 region has the DNA TGCGCCAGCAGCTCGACAGGGGAGCCTGGGGCCAACGTCCTGACTTTC. Protein sequence: CASSSTGEPGANVLTF. Full variable domain (rest looked up from reference TRBV5-1 and TRBJ2-6): KAGVTQTPRYLIKTRGQQVTLSCSPISGHRSVSWYQQTPGQGLQFLFEYFSETQRNKGNFPGRFSGRQFSNSRSEMNVSTLELGDSALYLCASSSTGEPGANVLTFGAGSRLTVL.